This TCR beta chain appears in the sequencing data of a study of post-analysis software for immune sequencing data. Overall study results and limits: Controls had lower frequencies than patients of 4 or 5 TRBV segments, which included TRBV5-6, TRBV5-1 and TRBV20-1.

Unique molecular identifiers tagged the TCR beta cDNA libraries. From the PCR reads, TCRdb called clonotypes with MiXCR, one entry per CDR3 protein. The table lists more than 500,000 distinct CDR3 sequences, approximately 31% of them singletons, with roughly 6% in the top ten. This clonotype was seen more than once but under ten times. Its antigen is still unknown. From germline, CDR1 is KGHSH and CDR2 LQKENI. The V gene end was trimmed by 3 bases and the J gene end by 5 bases; junction bases not matched to a gene: 6. The CDR3 contains 15 residues. This sequence was found in a girl aged 2-17 years with multiple sclerosis. This chain uses TRBV18 with TRBJ2-5; 10 nucleotides align to TRBD1. Sequences were obtained from blood. The CDR3 DNA is TGTGCCAGCTCACCGGGACAGGGGCCATACGAGACCCAGTACTTC. This encodes CASSPGQGPYETQYF.